This TCR beta chain was identified in a study of blood T cell repertoires in COVID-19. Across the study: Collection of acute and convalescent COVID-19 samples took place in the United States, Italy and Spain.

Original methodology: Cell counts per sample came from amplifying reference gene primers. Profiled with immunoSEQ multiplex PCR; TCRdb holds only in-frame clones, not every one. The DNA was the basis for D and trimming; V, J and clone size are from that table. The sample has approximately 300,000 clones, around 85% seen once. V shed 11 bases and J shed 12 bases, with 20 bases lying between them. The CDR3 spans 12 residues. In germline, CDR1 is MGHDK, CDR2 SYGVNS. Sample: peripheral blood. This receptor was taken from a woman aged 45-65 years with active or convalescent COVID-19. This sequence joins TRBV25-1 and TRBJ1-5; TRBD1 is a possible D gene (5 bases). Here the CDR3 reads CAPAGGTAIQHF. CDR3 sequence (DNA): TGTGCCCCCGCCGGGGGTACGGCCATCCAGCATTTT.